Sequencing of this T cell receptor (beta chain) was carried out in a study of T cell responses to AZD1222 COVID-19 vaccine. On this clone itself: Its antigen is still unknown.

It was second doses at about 4 or about 12 weeks that were pooled. Findings of the study overall: A reported finding is that nearly half of spike-specific TCRs target unmutated variant regions. Samples come after the peak T cell response, not at day 14. Donors, mostly white British, included more females; clonal diversity was possibly underestimated.

Using immunoSEQ multiplex PCR, the repertoire was profiled, and TCRdb retains in-frame clones only, with some absent. The sample carries around 190,000 clones, 90% to 95% recorded once. The sequence was obtained from an adult who received the AZD1222 COVID-19 vaccine. This specimen consisted of peripheral blood, obtained 28 days after the second AZD1222 dose.

For the CDR3, the DNA is TGCGCCAGCAGTTCCGGGACGGAGTATGGCTACACCTTC. Translating gives CASSSGTEYGYTF. The chain couples TRBV5-1 to TRBJ1-2; a weak D match, TRBD1 (5 bases). This CDR3 region has 13 residues. CDR1 and CDR2 (germline): SGHRS, YFSETQ. The germline V and J ends were trimmed by 5 bases and 5 bases, with 13 bases remaining between them.